Shown below are 23 T cell receptor beta chains from a single sample sequenced in a study of T cells after posttransplantation cyclophosphamide. A marrow graft followed busulfan-fludarabine conditioning, with cyclophosphamide on days +3 and +4. Repertoires were generated with immunoSEQ multiplex PCR, while TCRdb's copy carries only in-frame clones and drops some. The data hold about 1,500 clones, with roughly three quarters observed a single time. The sample consisted of CD4+ T cells sorted from PBMCs, taken 220 to 250 days after allogeneic stem cell transplant with posttransplant cyclophosphamide. The source of these receptors is a female patient in her 60s who received an allogeneic stem cell transplant from an unrelated donor, was CMV-positive, and had acute GVHD only. Part of the T cell pool may stem from the graft donor.

The V call is TRBV30, the J call TRBJ2-1; tentative D call: TRBD2 (5 bases). Germline V CDR1 and CDR2: GTSNPN, SVGIG (reference sequence). Trimming shortened V by 2 bases and J by 3 bases, and 14 bases separated the two germline ends. CDR3 size: 15 residues. CDR3 residues: CAWSPNDRDYNEQFF. DNA of the CDR3: TGTGCCTGGAGTCCAAACGATCGGGACTACAATGAGCAGTTCTTC.

In nucleotides, the CDR3 is TGTGCCAGCAGAATCACAGGGACAGGGTCTGGAAACACCATATATTTT. It is translated as CASRITGTGSGNTIYF. V and J are TRBV7-2 and TRBJ1-3; 9 bases are shared with TRBD1. The ends lost 6 bases at V and 1 base at J; junction bases unmatched: 7. This CDR3 spans 16 amino acids. The germline V gene encodes CDR1 SGHTA and CDR2 FQGNSA.

The chain links TRBV2 to TRBJ2-2, with D maybe TRBD1 (6 bases). V lost 7 bases to trimming and J lost 2 bases, with 11 bases between them. The CDR3 is made up of 14 amino acids. CDR1 is SNHLY, CDR2 FYNNEI, per germline. The CDR3 coding sequence is TGTGCCAGCACGGCAGGGGACAACACCGGGGAGCTGTTTTTT. Translating it yields CASTAGDNTGELFF.

The genes are TRBV5-1 and TRBJ2-4, with 8 nucleotides matching TRBD2. V lost 4 bases, J lost 0 bases, and 15 bases stayed unmatched. This CDR3 is built from 19 residues. Germline CDR1 is SGHRS and CDR2 is YFSETQ. The CDR3 spells CASSPGLAGGFGAKNIQYF. In DNA form, the CDR3 reads TGCGCCAGCAGCCCGGGATTGGCGGGGGGATTCGGAGCCAAAAACATTCAGTACTTC. The whole variable domain, remainder taken from reference TRBV5-1 and TRBJ2-4, is KAGVTQTPRYLIKTRGQQVTLSCSPISGHRSVSWYQQTPGQGLQFLFEYFSETQRNKGNFPGRFSGRQFSNSRSEMNVSTLELGDSALYLCASSPGLAGGFGAKNIQYFGAGTRLSVL.

The J gene is TRBJ2-1, the V gene TRBV10-3; TRBD2 aligns across 14 bases. The germline V gene encodes CDR1 ENHRY and CDR2 SYGVKD. The CDR3 extends over 19 amino acids. V trimming: 5 bases; J trimming: 9 bases; junction bases outside the gene matches: 18. This CDR3 is CAISLKGLAGVASQGEQFF. The CDR3 nucleotides read TGTGCCATCAGTCTAAAGGGACTAGCGGGAGTCGCTTCCCAGGGTGAGCAGTTCTTC.

The gene calls are TRBV6-5 and TRBJ2-7, with 9 positions matching TRBD1. This CDR3 region has 13 residues. V shed 7 bases, J shed 5 bases, and the junction held 6 bases outside the gene matches. The germline V gene has CDR1 MNHEY and CDR2 SVGAGI. The CDR3 protein is CASTGQGVHEQYF. In DNA, the CDR3 is TGTGCCAGCACGGGACAGGGAGTACACGAGCAGTACTTC.

The rearrangement uses TRBV6-1 and TRBJ1-5; the D is unclear. Germline assignment: CDR1 MNHNS and CDR2 SASEGT. There are 13 residues in the CDR3. Trimming stripped 5 bases from V and 7 bases from J, with 12 bases between. The CDR3 loop reads CASSNEWSQPQHF. CDR3 bases: TGTGCCAGCAGTAATGAGTGGTCGCAGCCCCAGCATTTT.

Here the CDR3 reads CASITPDTQYF. CDR3 in DNA: TGCGCCAGCATCACTCCAGATACGCAGTATTTT. This chain uses TRBV10-1 with TRBJ2-3; D call uncertain. V was shortened by 7 bases and J by 4 bases, with 6 bases between the two germline ends. This CDR3 has 11 amino acids. Per germline, CDR1 WNHNN and CDR2 SYGVQD (reference sequence).

The chain has TRBV28 and TRBJ1-5; no clear D gene. Germline values: CDR1 MDHEN, CDR2 SYDVKM. The V gene lost 5 bases and the J gene lost 8 bases, with 10 bases spanning the gap. This CDR3 is 12 amino acids long. CDR3 sequence: CASSALGEPQHF. The CDR3 coding sequence is TGTGCCAGCAGTGCCTTAGGAGAGCCCCAGCATTTT.

V and J are TRBV6-5 and TRBJ2-5; D remains unclear. The germline V gene has CDR1 MNHEY and CDR2 SVGAGI. V was clipped by 3 bases and J by 13 bases, with 12 bases between them. The CDR3 has 11 residues. The CDR3 loop is CASSYFNILYF. CDR3 nucleotides: TGTGCCAGCAGTTATTTTAATATTTTGTACTTC.

The gene calls are TRBV7-2 and TRBJ1-1, with D possibly matching TRBD1 (6 bases). Trimming removed 0 bases at V and 1 base at J, with 21 bases between. The CDR3 runs to 19 residues. Looked up from germline, CDR1 is SGHTA and CDR2 is FQGNSA. The CDR3 DNA reads as TGTGCCAGCAGCTTAGCGTTATCAGGGGTCGGGAGGAGGAACACTGAAGCTTTCTTT. Translating it yields CASSLALSGVGRRNTEAFF.

The chain links TRBV9 to TRBJ2-1, with 9 bases matching TRBD2. Germline CDR1 is SGDLS and CDR2 is YYNGEE. Germline trimming cut 3 bases from V and 7 bases from J; bases unmatched to any gene: 5. The CDR3 has 14 residues. DNA of the CDR3: TGTGCCAGCAGCGGACTAGCGGCGTTGAATGAGCAGTTCTTC. It yields the protein CASSGLAALNEQFF.

The CDR3 here is CASSILGSSYNEQFF. CDR3 nucleotides: TGTGCCAGCAGTATCCTTGGGAGCTCCTACAATGAGCAGTTCTTC. The chain is built from TRBV28 and TRBJ2-1; TRBD2 might be the D (5 bases). Germline values: CDR1 MDHEN, CDR2 SYDVKM. The V gene lost 5 bases and the J gene lost 0 bases, with 11 bases spanning the gap. This CDR3 region has 15 residues.

This chain joins TRBV28 and TRBJ1-1; unclear D gene. V was clipped by 3 bases and J by 2 bases, with 7 bases between them. CDR3 size: 13 residues. From germline, CDR1 is MDHEN and CDR2 SYDVKM. The CDR3 sequence: CASSFSTNTEAFF. DNA for the CDR3: TGTGCCAGCAGTTTTTCGACTAACACTGAAGCTTTCTTT.

This sequence joins TRBV7-8 and TRBJ2-7, with 10 bases fitting TRBD2. Trimming at V came to 6 bases and at J to 1 base, leaving 9 bases not matched to a gene. The CDR3 has 16 residues. Germline loops: CDR1 SGHVS, CDR2 FQNEAQ. In DNA form, the CDR3 reads TGTGCCAGCAGACGGATCCTAGCGGGAGAGTCCTACGAGCAGTACTTC. It encodes CASRRILAGESYEQYF.

The chain links TRBV28 to TRBJ2-7, with D possibly TRBD2 on 6 matching bases. This CDR3 has 17 amino acids. CDR1 MDHEN and CDR2 SYDVKM come from the germline V gene. V gave up 7 bases and J gave up 2 bases, with 24 bases separating them. For the CDR3, the DNA is TGTGCCAGCACCCCGCGACGCAGAGTGTGGGGGGCCTACGAGCAGTACTTC. Translating it yields CASTPRRRVWGAYEQYF.

The chain is built from TRBV28 and TRBJ2-7; D is unclear. Looked up from germline, CDR1 is MDHEN and CDR2 is SYDVKM. V was shortened by 4 bases and J by 7 bases, with 8 bases between the two germline ends. CDR3 length: 11 residues. CDR3 DNA sequence: TGTGCCAGCAGTTCCGCGAGGGAGCAGTACTTC. Its protein product is CASSSAREQYF.

This chain joins TRBV6-5 and TRBJ2-7; 8 positions agree with TRBD1. This CDR3 spans 14 amino acids. J gave up 0 bases and V 7 bases, and 5 bases lay outside the gene matches. CDR1 is MNHEY, CDR2 SVGAGI, per germline. CDR3 in DNA: TGTGCCAGCACCAGGACAGGGTACTCCTACGAGCAGTACTTC. Amino acid sequence: CASTRTGYSYEQYF.

The chain employs TRBV10-3 and TRBJ2-7, with D perhaps matching TRBD1 (6 bases). From germline, CDR1 is ENHRY and CDR2 SYGVKD. CDR3 length: 14 residues. Deletions cut 6 bases from V and 5 bases from J, with 17 bases between. CDR3 DNA sequence: TGTGCCATCAGGGACAGTCAACGCCGAAACGAGCAGTACTTC. It is translated as CAIRDSQRRNEQYF.

The chain couples TRBV7-3 to TRBJ2-3; D ambiguous. The germline CDR1 and CDR2 sequences are SGHTA and FQGTGA. The CDR3 runs 12 residues. With 5 bases removed from V and 6 bases from J, the gap between germline ends came to 9 bases. The CDR3 DNA sequence: TGTGCCAGCAGCCGGAGTGGTGATACGCAGTATTTT. Its protein is CASSRSGDTQYF.

V usage is TRBV5-1 and J usage is TRBJ2-5, with D tentatively TRBD2 (6 bases). Trimming took 4 bases from V and 5 from J, leaving 18 bases between them. Germline loops: CDR1 SGHRS, CDR2 YFSETQ. The CDR3 loop spans 15 amino acids. CDR3 nucleotide sequence: TGCGCCAGCAGCCGGTTTGTCCAAGGAGGGGAGACCCAGTACTTC. Protein product: CASSRFVQGGETQYF.

The chain links TRBV19 to TRBJ2-1; no firm D call. Germline CDR1 and CDR2: LNHDA and SQIVND (reference sequence). This CDR3 spans 15 amino acids. Trimming pared 2 bases from V and 0 bases from J, leaving 8 bases between. CDR3: CASSIRESSYNEQFF. The CDR3 nucleotides are TGTGCCAGTAGTATACGCGAAAGCTCCTACAATGAGCAGTTCTTC. The variable domain in full, with the rest retrieved from reference TRBV19 and TRBJ2-1, is DGGITQSPKYLFRKEGQNVTLSCEQNLNHDAMYWYRQDPGQGLRLIYYSQIVNDFQKGDIAEGYSVSREKKESFPLTVTSAQKNPTAFYLCASSIRESSYNEQFFGPGTRLTVL.

By sample share, this clone is large. The gene calls are TRBV28 and TRBJ2-2, with 10 bases identical to TRBD2. This CDR3 spans 16 amino acids. Germline CDR1 MDHEN, CDR2 SYDVKM. V was clipped by 5 bases and J by 4 bases; unmatched bases: 7. This CDR3 reads CASSRIAGGGTGELFF. The CDR3 nucleotides are TGTGCCAGCAGTCGCATAGCGGGGGGTGGCACCGGGGAGCTGTTTTTT. Complete variable domain (other parts from reference TRBV28 and TRBJ2-2): DVKVTQSSRYLVKRTGEKVFLECVQDMDHENMFWYRQDPGLGLRLIYFSYDVKMKEKGDIPEGYSVSREKKERFSLILESASTNQTSMYLCASSRIAGGGTGELFFGEGSRLTVL.